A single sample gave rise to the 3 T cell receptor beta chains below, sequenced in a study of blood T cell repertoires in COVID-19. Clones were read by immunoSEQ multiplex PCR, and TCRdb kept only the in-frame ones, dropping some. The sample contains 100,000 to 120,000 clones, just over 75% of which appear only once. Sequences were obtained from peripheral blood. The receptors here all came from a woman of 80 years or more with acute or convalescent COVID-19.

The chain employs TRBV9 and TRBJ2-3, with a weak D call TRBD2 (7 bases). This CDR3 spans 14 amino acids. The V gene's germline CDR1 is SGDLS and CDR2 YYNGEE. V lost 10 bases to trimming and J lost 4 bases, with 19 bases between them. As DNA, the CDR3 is TGTGCCCGCGTGGGAGGGGGGGCGGCAGATACGCAGTATTTT. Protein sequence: CARVGGGAADTQYF.

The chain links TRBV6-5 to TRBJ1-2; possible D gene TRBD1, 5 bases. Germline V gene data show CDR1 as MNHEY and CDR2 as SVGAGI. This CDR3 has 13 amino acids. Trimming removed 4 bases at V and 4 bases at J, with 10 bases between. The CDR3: CASSSQDGYGYTF. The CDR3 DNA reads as TGTGCCAGCAGTTCACAGGACGGCTATGGCTACACCTTC.

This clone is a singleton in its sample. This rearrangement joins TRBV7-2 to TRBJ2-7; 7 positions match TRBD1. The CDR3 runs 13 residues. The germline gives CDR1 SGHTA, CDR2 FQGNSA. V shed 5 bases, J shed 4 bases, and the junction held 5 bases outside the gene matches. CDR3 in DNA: TGTGCCAGCAGCGGTTGGACAGGATACGAGCAGTACTTC. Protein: CASSGWTGYEQYF.